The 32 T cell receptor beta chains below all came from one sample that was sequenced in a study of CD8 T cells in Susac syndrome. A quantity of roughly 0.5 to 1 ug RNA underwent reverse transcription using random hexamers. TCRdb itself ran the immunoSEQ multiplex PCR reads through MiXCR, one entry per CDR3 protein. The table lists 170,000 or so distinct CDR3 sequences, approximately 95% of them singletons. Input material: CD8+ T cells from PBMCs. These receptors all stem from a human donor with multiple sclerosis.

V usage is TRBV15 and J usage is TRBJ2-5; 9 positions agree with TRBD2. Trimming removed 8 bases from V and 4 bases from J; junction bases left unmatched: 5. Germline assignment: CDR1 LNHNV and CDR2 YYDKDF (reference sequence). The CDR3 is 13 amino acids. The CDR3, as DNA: TGTGCCACCGCCGCGGGGGGGTCAGAGACCCAGTACTTC. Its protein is CATAAGGSETQYF.

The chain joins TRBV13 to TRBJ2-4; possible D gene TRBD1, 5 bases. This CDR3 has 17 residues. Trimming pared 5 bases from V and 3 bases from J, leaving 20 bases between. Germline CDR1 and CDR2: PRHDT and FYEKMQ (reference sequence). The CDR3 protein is CASSRLDGRVGKNIQYF. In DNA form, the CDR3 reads TGTGCCAGCAGCCGACTTGACGGCAGGGTGGGCAAAAACATTCAGTACTTC.

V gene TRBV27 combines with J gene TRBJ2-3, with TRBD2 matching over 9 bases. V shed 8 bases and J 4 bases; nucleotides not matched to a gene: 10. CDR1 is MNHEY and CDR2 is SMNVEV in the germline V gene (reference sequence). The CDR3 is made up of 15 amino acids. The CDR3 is CASCDSGGTADTQYF. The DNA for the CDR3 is TGTGCCAGCTGCGATAGCGGGGGAACCGCAGATACGCAGTATTTT.

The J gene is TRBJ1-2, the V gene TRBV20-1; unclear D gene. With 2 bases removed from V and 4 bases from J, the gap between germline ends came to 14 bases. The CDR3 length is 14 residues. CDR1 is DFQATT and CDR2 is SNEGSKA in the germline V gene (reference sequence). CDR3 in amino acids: CSARIRTSVYGYTF. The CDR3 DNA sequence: TGCAGTGCTAGAATACGGACGTCTGTCTATGGCTACACCTTC.

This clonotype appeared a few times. CDR3 sequence reads: CASSPGTGGYEQYF. The DNA for the CDR3 is TGTGCCAGCAGCCCCGGGACAGGGGGCTACGAGCAGTACTTC. The chain uses TRBV18 and TRBJ2-7; TRBD1 agrees at 11 bases. Germline assignment: CDR1 KGHSH and CDR2 LQKENI. This CDR3 region has 14 residues. The ends lost 8 bases at V and 3 bases at J; junction bases unmatched: 6. The full variable domain, completed using reference TRBV18 and TRBJ2-7, is NAGVMQNPRHLVRRRGQEARLRCSPMKGHSHVYWYRQLPEEGLKFMVYLQKENIIDESGMPKERFSAEFPKEGPSILRIQQVVRGDSAAYFCASSPGTGGYEQYFGPGTRLTVT.

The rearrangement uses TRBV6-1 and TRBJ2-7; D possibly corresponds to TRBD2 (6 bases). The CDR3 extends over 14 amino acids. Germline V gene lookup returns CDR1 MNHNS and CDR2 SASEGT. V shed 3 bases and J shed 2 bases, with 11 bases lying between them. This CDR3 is CASSDLGGAYEQYF. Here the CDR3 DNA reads TGTGCCAGCAGTGATCTTGGAGGGGCCTACGAGCAGTACTTC.

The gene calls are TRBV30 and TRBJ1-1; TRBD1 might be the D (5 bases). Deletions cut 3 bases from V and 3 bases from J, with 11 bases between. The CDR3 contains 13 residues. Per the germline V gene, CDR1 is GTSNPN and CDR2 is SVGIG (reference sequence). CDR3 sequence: CAWSLGTYTEAFF. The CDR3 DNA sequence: TGTGCCTGGAGCCTTGGGACCTACACTGAAGCTTTCTTT.

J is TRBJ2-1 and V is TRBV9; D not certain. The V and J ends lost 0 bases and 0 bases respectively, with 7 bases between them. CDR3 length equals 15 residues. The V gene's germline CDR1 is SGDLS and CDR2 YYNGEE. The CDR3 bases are TGTGCCAGCAGCGTAGGAGTTAGCTCCTACAATGAGCAGTTCTTC. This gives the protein CASSVGVSSYNEQFF.

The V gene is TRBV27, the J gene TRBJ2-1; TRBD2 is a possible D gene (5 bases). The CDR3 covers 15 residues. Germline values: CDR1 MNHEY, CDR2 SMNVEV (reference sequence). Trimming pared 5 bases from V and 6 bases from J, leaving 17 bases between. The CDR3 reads CASSPLGGPPNEQFF. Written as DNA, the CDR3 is TGTGCCAGCAGTCCACTGGGCGGGCCCCCCAATGAGCAGTTCTTC.

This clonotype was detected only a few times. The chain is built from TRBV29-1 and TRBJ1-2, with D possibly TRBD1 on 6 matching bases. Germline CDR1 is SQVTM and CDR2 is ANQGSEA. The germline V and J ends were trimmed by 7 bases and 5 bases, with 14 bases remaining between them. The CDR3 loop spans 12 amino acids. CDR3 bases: TGCAGCGGCGTACAGGGCCCTTATGGCTACACCTTC. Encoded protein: CSGVQGPYGYTF.

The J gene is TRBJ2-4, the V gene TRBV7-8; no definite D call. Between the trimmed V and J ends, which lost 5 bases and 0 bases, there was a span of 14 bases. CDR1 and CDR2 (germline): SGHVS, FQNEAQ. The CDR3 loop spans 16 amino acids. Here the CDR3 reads CASSPYGGEAKNIQYF. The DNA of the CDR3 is TGTGCCAGCAGCCCATACGGTGGGGAAGCCAAAAACATTCAGTACTTC.

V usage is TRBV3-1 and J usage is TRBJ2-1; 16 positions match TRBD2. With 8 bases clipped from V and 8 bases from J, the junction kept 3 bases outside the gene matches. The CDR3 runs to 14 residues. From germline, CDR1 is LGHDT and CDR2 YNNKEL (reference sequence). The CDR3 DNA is TGTGCCAGCGCGGGACTAGCGGGAGGGGATGAGCAGTTCTTC. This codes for CASAGLAGGDEQFF.

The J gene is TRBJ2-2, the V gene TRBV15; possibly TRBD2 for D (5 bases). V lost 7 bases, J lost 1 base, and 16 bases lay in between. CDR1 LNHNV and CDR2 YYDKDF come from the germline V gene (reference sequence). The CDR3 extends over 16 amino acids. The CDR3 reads CATTTPGRGNTGELFF. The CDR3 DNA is TGTGCCACCACCACACCAGGACGGGGGAACACCGGGGAGCTGTTTTTT.

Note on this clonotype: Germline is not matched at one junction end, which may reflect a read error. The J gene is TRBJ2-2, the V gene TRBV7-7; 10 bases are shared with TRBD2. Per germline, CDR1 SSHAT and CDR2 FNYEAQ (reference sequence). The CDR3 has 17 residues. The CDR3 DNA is TGTGCTAGCAGCTTAAGGACTAGCGGACCGAACACCGGGGAGCTGTTTTTT. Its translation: CASSLRTSGPNTGELFF.

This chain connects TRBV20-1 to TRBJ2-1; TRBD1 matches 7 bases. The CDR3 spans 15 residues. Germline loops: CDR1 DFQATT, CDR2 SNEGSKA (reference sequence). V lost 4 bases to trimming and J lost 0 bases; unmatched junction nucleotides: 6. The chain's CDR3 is CSATDRASSYNEQFF. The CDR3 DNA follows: TGCAGTGCTACCGACAGGGCCAGCTCCTACAATGAGCAGTTCTTC.

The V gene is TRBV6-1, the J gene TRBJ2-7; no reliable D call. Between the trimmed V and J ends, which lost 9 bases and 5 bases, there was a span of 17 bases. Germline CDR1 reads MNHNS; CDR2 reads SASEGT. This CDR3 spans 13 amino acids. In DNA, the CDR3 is TGTGCCAGTATAGACGTATCCCACCACGAGCAGTACTTC. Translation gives CASIDVSHHEQYF.

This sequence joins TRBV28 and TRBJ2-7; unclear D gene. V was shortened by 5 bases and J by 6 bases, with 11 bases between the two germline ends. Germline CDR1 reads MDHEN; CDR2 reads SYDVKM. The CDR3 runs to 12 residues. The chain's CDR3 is CASSPLEREQYF. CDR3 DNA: TGTGCCAGCAGTCCCCTTGAGCGCGAGCAGTACTTC.

The CDR3 DNA is TGCAGTGCTAGTCGGGCAGGGCGATCCTCCTACGAGCAGTACTTC. Its protein is CSASRAGRSSYEQYF. The V call is TRBV20-1, the J call TRBJ2-7; D may be TRBD1 (5 bases). Between the trimmed V and J ends, which lost 3 bases and 0 bases, there was a span of 15 bases. Germline V lookup: CDR1 DFQATT, CDR2 SNEGSKA (reference sequence). The length of the CDR3 is 15 residues.

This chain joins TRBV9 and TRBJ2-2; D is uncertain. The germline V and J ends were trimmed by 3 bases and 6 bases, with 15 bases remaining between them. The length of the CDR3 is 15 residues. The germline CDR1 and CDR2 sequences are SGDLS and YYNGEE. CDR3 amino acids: CASSGLHTQPGELFF. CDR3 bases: TGTGCCAGCAGCGGTCTTCATACCCAACCCGGGGAGCTGTTTTTT.

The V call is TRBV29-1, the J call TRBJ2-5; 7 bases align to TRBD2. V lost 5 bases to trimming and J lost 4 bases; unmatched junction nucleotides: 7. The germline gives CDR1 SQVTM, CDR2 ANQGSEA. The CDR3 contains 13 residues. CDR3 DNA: TGCAGCGTTTTATTGGGCGGGGGAGAGACCCAGTACTTC. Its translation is CSVLLGGGETQYF.

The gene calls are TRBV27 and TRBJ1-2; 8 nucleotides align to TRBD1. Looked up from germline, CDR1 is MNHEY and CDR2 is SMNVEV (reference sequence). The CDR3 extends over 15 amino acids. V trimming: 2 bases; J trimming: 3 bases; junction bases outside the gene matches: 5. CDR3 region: CASSLQSGGYYGYTF. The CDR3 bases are TGTGCCAGCAGTTTACAGTCAGGGGGCTACTATGGCTACACCTTC.

CDR3: CASSLGGPEQYF. The DNA of the CDR3 is TGTGCCAGCAGCTTAGGAGGGCCCGAGCAGTACTTC. The gene calls are TRBV11-2 and TRBJ2-7, with D perhaps TRBD2 (5 bases). The CDR3 contains 12 residues. Per germline, CDR1 SGHAT and CDR2 FQNNGV. V lost 1 base and J 6 bases, leaving 7 bases between the germline ends. Combining the CDR3 with reference TRBV11-2 and TRBJ2-7 gives the whole variable domain EAGVAQSPRYKIIEKRQSVAFWCNPISGHATLYWYQQILGQGPKLLIQFQNNGVVDDSQLPKDRFSAERLKGVDSTLKIQPAKLEDSAVYLCASSLGGPEQYFGPGTRLTVT.

The chain's CDR3 is CASSWDGEEEQYF. CDR3 DNA: TGTGCCAGCAGCTGGGACGGCGAGGAAGAGCAGTACTTC. This chain joins TRBV7-3 and TRBJ2-7, with D perhaps being TRBD1 or TRBD2 (5 bases each). Germline lookup yields CDR1 SGHTA and CDR2 FQGTGA. The CDR3 runs 13 residues. Between the trimmed V and J ends, which lost 4 bases and 7 bases, there was a span of 14 bases.

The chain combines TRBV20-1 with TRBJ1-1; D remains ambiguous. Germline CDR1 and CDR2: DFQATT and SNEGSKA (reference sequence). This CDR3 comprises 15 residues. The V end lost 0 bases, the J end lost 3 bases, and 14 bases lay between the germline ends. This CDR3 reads CSARDMLGADTEAFF. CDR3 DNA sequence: TGCAGTGCTAGAGATATGTTGGGAGCGGACACTGAAGCTTTCTTT.

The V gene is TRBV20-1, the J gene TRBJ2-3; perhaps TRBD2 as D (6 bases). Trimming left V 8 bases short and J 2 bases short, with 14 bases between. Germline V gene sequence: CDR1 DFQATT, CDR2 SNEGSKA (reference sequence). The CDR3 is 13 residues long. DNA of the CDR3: TGCAGTTCCAGGAGGGCTAACACAGATACGCAGTATTTT. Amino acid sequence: CSSRRANTDTQYF.

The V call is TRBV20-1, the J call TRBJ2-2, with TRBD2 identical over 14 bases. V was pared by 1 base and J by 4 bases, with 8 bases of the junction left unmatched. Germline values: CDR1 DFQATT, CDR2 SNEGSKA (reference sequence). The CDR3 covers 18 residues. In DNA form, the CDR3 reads TGCAGTGCTAGAGTTGCCGGGACTAGCGGGAGCCCCACCGGGGAGCTGTTTTTT. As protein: CSARVAGTSGSPTGELFF.

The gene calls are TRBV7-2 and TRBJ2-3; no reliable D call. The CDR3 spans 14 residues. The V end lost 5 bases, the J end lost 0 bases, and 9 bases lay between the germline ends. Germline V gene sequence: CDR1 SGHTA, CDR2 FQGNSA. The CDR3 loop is CASSDLVSTDTQYF. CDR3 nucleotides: TGTGCCAGCAGCGATTTGGTCAGCACAGATACGCAGTATTTT.

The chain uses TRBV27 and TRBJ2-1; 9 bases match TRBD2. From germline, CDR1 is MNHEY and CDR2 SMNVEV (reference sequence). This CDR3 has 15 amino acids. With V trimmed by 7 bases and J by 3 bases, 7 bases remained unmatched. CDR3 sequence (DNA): TGTGCCAGCACCTTAAGCGGGGGGCTCTACAATGAGCAGTTCTTC. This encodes CASTLSGGLYNEQFF.

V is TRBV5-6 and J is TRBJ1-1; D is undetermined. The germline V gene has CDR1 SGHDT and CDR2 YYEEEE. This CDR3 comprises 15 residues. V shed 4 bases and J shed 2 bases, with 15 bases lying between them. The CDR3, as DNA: TGTGCCAGCAGCCCCGATATCGGGGTCAACACTGAAGCTTTCTTT. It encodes CASSPDIGVNTEAFF.

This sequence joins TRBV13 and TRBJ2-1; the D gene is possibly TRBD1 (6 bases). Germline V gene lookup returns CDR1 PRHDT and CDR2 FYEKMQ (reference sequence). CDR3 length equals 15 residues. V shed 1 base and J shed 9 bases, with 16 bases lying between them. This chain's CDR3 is CASSLAGYRDIEQFF. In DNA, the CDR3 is TGTGCCAGCAGCTTAGCGGGATATCGGGACATTGAGCAGTTCTTC.

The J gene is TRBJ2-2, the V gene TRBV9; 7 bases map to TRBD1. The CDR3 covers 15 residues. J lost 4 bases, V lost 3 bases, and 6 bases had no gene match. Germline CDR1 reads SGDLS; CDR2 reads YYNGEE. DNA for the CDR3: TGTGCCAGCAGCGCCTGGGACAGCAGCACCGGGGAGCTGTTTTTT. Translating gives CASSAWDSSTGELFF.

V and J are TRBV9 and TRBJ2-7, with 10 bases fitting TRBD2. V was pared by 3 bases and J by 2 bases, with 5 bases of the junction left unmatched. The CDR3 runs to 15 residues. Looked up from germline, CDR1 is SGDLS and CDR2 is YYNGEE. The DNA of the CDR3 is TGTGCCAGCAGCGGCGGAAGCGGGAGGGCCTACGAGCAGTACTTC. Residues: CASSGGSGRAYEQYF.